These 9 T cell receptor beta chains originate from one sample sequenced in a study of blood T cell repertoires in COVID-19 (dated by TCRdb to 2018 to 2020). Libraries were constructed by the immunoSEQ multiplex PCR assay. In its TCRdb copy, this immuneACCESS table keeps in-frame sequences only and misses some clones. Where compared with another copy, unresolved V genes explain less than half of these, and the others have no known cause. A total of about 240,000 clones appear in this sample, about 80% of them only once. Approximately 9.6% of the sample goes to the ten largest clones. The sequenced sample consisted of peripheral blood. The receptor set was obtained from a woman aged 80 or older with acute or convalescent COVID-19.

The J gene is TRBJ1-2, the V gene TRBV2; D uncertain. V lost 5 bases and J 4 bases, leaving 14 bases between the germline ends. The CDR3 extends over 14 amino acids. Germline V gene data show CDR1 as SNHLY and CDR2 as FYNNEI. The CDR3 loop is CASSSPVPRYGYTF. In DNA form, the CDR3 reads TGTGCCAGCAGTAGCCCCGTCCCACGCTATGGCTACACCTTC.

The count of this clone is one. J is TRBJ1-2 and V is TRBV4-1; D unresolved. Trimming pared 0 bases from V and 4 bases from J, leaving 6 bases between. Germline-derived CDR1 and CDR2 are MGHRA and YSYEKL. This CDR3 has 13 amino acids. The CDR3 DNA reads TGCGCCAGCAGCCAAGAGGGCCCCTATGGCTACACCTTC. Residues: CASSQEGPYGYTF.

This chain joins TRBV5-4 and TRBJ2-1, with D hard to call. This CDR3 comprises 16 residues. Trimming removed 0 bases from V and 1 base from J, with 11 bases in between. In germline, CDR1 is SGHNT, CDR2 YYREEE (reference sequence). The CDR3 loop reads CASSLAAQRSYNEQFF. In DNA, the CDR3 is TGTGCCAGCAGCTTGGCCGCCCAGAGGTCCTACAATGAGCAGTTCTTC.

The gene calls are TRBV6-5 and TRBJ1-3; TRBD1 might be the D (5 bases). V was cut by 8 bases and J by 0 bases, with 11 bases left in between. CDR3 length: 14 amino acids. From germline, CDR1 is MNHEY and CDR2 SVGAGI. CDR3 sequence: CASWDWASGNTIYF. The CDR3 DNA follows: TGTGCCAGCTGGGACTGGGCCTCTGGAAACACCATATATTTT.

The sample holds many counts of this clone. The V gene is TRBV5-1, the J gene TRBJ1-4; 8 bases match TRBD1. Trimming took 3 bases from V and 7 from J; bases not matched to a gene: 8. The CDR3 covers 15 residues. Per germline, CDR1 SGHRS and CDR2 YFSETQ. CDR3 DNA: TGCGCCAGCAGCTACGGGGACAGGAAGGGTGAAAAACTGTTTTTT. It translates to CASSYGDRKGEKLFF.

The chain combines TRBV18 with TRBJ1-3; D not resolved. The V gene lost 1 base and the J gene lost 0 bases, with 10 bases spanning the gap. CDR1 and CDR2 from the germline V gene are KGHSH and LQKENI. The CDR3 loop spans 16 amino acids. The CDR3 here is CASSPRAGVSGNTIYF. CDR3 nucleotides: TGTGCCAGCTCACCACGGGCTGGTGTCTCTGGAAACACCATATATTTT.

Written as DNA, the CDR3 is TGTGCCATCACCTCGGACAAATACAATTCACCCCTCCACTTT. Its translation: CAITSDKYNSPLHF. The V and J genes are TRBV10-3 and TRBJ1-6, with a tentative D call TRBD1 (5 bases). The CDR3 covers 14 residues. V lost 7 bases to trimming and J lost 7 bases, with 14 bases between them. Germline V lookup: CDR1 ENHRY, CDR2 SYGVKD.

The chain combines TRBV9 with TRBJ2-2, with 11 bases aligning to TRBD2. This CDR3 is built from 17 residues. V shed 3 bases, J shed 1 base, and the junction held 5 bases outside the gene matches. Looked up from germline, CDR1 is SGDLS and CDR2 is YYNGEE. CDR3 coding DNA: TGTGCCAGCAGCGCCACTAGCGGGGGAAGGAACACCGGGGAGCTGTTTTTT. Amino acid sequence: CASSATSGGRNTGELFF. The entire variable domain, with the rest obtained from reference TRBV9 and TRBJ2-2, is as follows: DSGVTQTPKHLITATGQRVTLRCSPRSGDLSVYWYQQSLDQGLQFLIQYYNGEERAKGNILERFSAQQFPDLHSELNLSSLELGDSALYFCASSATSGGRNTGELFFGEGSRLTVL.

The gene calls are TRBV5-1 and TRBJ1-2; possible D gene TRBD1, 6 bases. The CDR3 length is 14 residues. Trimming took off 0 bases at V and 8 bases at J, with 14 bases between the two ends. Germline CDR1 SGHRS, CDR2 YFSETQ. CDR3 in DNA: TGCGCCAGCAGCTTGGAGAGGGGGATTGGAGGCTACACCTTC. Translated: CASSLERGIGGYTF.